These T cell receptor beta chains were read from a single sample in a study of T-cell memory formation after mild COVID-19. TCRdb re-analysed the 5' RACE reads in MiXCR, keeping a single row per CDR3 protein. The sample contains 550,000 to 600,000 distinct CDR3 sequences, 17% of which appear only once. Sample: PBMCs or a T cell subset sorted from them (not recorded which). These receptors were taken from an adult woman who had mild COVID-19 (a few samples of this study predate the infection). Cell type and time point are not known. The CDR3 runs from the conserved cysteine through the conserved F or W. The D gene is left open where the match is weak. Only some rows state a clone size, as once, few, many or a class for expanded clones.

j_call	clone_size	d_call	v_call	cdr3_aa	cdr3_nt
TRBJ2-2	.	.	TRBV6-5	CASSYGTVDAGELFF	TGTGCCAGCAGTTACGGGACTGTAGATGCCGGGGAGCTGTTTTTT
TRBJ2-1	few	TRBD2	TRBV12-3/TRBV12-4	CASSLRVAGGPGNEQFF	TGTGCCAGCAGTTTAAGGGTAGCGGGAGGGCCGGGCAATGAGCAGTTCTTC
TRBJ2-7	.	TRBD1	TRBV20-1	CSAIRQGWTYEQYF	TGCAGTGCTATCCGACAGGGGTGGACCTACGAGCAGTACTTC
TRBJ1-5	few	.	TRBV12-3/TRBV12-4	CASSLRRGDQPQHF	TGTGCCAGCAGTTTAAGGAGGGGCGATCAGCCCCAGCATTTT
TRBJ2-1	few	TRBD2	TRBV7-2	CASSFEAGGGNEQFF	TGTGCCAGCAGCTTCGAAGCGGGGGGAGGGAATGAGCAGTTCTTC
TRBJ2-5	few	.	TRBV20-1	CSARERPMGRETQYF	TGCAGTGCTAGGGAGCGGCCTATGGGCCGGGAGACCCAGTACTTC
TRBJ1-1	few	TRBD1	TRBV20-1	CSASIGGGNTEAFF	TGCAGTGCTAGTATAGGGGGCGGGAACACTGAAGCTTTCTTT
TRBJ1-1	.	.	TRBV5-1	CASSWGPENTEAFF	TGCGCCAGCAGCTGGGGCCCGGAGAACACTGAAGCTTTCTTT
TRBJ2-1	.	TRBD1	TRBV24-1	CATSDTGQASSYNEQFF	TGTGCCACCAGTGATACCGGACAGGCGAGCTCCTACAATGAGCAGTTCTTC
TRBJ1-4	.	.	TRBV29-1	CSVRESPATGRKEKLFF	TGCAGCGTCCGGGAGTCCCCTGCGACAGGTCGAAAGGAAAAACTGTTTTTT
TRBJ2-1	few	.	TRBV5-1	CASSLGAGASYNEQFF	TGCGCCAGCAGCTTGGGGGCAGGCGCTTCCTACAATGAGCAGTTCTTC
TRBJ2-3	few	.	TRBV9	CASSGNRYSTDTQYF	TGTGCCAGCAGCGGCAACAGGTATAGCACAGATACGCAGTATTTT
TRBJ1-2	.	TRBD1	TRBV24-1	CATAPGQGSGEWYGYTF	TGTGCCACAGCCCCGGGACAGGGATCAGGCGAGTGGTATGGCTACACCTTC
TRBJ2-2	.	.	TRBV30	CATPWAGELFF	TGTGCCACCCCGTGGGCCGGGGAGCTGTTTTTT
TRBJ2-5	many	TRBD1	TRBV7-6	CASSLASRGPETQYF	TGTGCCAGCAGCTTAGCATCCAGGGGGCCGGAGACCCAGTACTTC
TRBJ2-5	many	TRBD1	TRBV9	CASRGGVTETQYF	TGTGCCAGCAGAGGGGGCGTTACAGAGACCCAGTACTTC
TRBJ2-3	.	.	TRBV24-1	CATSDFQGGDTQYF	TGTGCCACCAGTGATTTCCAGGGGGGAGATACGCAGTATTTT
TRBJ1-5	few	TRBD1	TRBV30	CAWSDRGQPGNQPQHF	TGTGCCTGGAGTGACAGGGGGCAACCAGGCAATCAGCCCCAGCATTTT